This T cell receptor beta chain was captured in a study of T cell clones after liver transplantation (dated by TCRdb to about 2019). General notes on the study: The samples were obtained from ITN030ST, a randomized trial that attempted immunosuppression withdrawal within 2 years after liver transplantation. Three of the eight recipients were HCV-positive; the others were transplanted for non-autoimmune, non-viral indications. Donor-reactive T cell clones were identified by TCRbeta sequencing after a pre-transplant mixed lymphocyte reaction and then tracked in post-transplant blood. Blood samples were taken pre-transplant, pre-randomization before withdrawal, and post-randomization after full withdrawal or failed withdrawal. To count as tolerant, a recipient had to stay completely off immunosuppression for at least one year without liver enzymes climbing beyond twice the upper limit of normal. Third party-reactive TCRbeta sequences from pre-transplant MLRs were also identified as an antigen-independent comparator for donor-reactive sequences. The studied cohort comprised 8 liver transplant recipients, 3 classified as tolerant and 5 as non-tolerant. The subjects received no induction therapy and were kept on standard immunosuppression until randomization at 12-24 months post-transplant.

Including cysteine and phenylalanine, the CDR3 has 18 amino acids. The kept DNA is CDR3 alone, 54 bases in frame from the first base. The germline ends are 24 bases apart after V is trimmed by 4 bases and J by 4 bases. Reading the germline V gene (reference sequence) gives CDR1 SGHNT and CDR2 YYREEE. Frozen genomic DNA underwent high-throughput TCRbeta CDR3 sequencing by immunoSEQ, including PCR amplification, mapping, bias correction and internal controls. In the authors' own workflow: Productive rearrangements were retained, and unique TCRbeta sequences were defined by the CDR3 nucleotide sequence together with the V and J gene. A sequence counted as donor-reactive only if the sequence showed at least 5-fold expansion in CFSE-low cells compared with unstimulated pre-transplant cells and had a frequency of at least 0.01%. Minimum frequency thresholds were set for each subject on the basis of the unstimulated sample with the lowest template count, so that a detection power of at least 90% was ensured. Jensen-Shannon divergence between the top 1000 TCRbeta sequences post-transplant and pre-transplant was used to measure repertoire turnover. Two-sided Fisher's exact tests were used to test for changes in how often donor-reactive sequences were detected. Here the immuneACCESS table is served through TCRdb, limited to in-frame sequences with V and J called. Missing clones are a known gap in these copies; in checked studies unresolved V genes cover under half, and the rest lacks a known reason. V and J calls and clone size are as listed in that table; D and trimming were resolved from the DNA. The sample yields roughly 100,000 clones; 80% to 85% were counted once. About 0.89% of the sample rests with the top ten.

As concerns this clone: No antigen is known for it. No clone much larger than this one lies a single base away; base qualities are absent.

General conclusions and limits of the study: Once repertoire turnover was taken into account, donor-reactive detection showed a significant reduction for CD4 in 7 of 8 subjects and for CD8 in 8 of 8. Because allograft tissue specimens were not available, migration of donor-reactive T cells into the graft, rather than deletion, may have occurred. In most of the 8 subjects, regardless of tolerance or HCV status, circulating donor-reactive CD4 TCRbeta sequences dropped significantly post-transplant. The decline in donor-reactive sequences exceeded the decline in third party-reactive sequences, suggesting partial antigen-specific deletion that was unrelated to withdrawal success. In two subjects, low numbers of available donor cells limited the measurable donor-reactive repertoire. The conclusions were considered preliminary, being limited by small, heterogeneous patient numbers and non-standardized post-transplant time points.

Sample time point, as interpreted from the label and publication: pre-transplant. Thawed unstimulated PBMCs were stained for CD3, CD4 and CD8 and FACS-sorted into CD3+CD4+ and CD3+CD8+ populations. All 8 studied subjects were randomized to withdrawal of immunosuppression. The Qiagen DNeasy Blood and Tissue Kit was used for genomic DNA isolation. This specimen was CD4+ T cells from blood, taken before liver transplant. This sequence originates from a human donor who received a liver transplant. In this chain, TRBV5-4 is recombined with TRBJ2-1, with no reliable assignment of the D segment. The nucleotide sequence is TGTGCCAGCAGCCGATCTCGTGTGGGCCTGACTTATTACAATGAGCAGTTCTTC. It codes for CASSRSRVGLTYYNEQFF.